A single sample is the source of the 30 T cell receptor beta chains below, sequenced in a study of blood T cell repertoires in COVID-19. This table comes from immunoSEQ multiplex PCR, and its TCRdb copy is limited to in-frame clones, with some not included. The sample records around 260,000 clones, around 88% being singletons. The sample consisted of peripheral blood. Receptor source: a man younger than 40 with active or convalescent COVID-19.

The chain recombines TRBV5-6 with TRBJ1-2, with 8 bases fitting TRBD1. The CDR3 totals 15 residues. With 6 bases clipped from V and 6 bases from J, the junction kept 13 bases outside the gene matches. Germline values: CDR1 SGHDT, CDR2 YYEEEE. CDR3 sequence (DNA): TGTGCCAGCAACAGAAACGTAGGGACAGGCCATGGCTACACCTTC. Its translation is CASNRNVGTGHGYTF.

The chain uses TRBV5-1 and TRBJ2-1, with D unresolved. V lost 1 base and J 10 bases, leaving 6 bases between the germline ends. CDR1 and CDR2 from the germline V gene are SGHRS and YFSETQ. The CDR3 loop spans 11 amino acids. The CDR3 nucleotides read TGCGCCAGCAGCTTGTCTAAGGAGCAGTTCTTC. It encodes CASSLSKEQFF.

The chain employs TRBV5-1 and TRBJ2-3, with 13 positions matching TRBD2. Unmatched junction bases numbered 3, after V lost 8 bases and J lost 3 bases. Germline CDR1 is SGHRS and CDR2 is YFSETQ. The CDR3 runs to 14 residues. CDR3 DNA sequence: TGCGCCAGTCAGACTAGCGGGGGGACAGATACGCAGTATTTT. Translating it yields CASQTSGGTDTQYF.

This clone came up once. This rearrangement joins TRBV13 to TRBJ2-5; D is unresolved. V was cut by 5 bases and J by 5 bases, with 21 bases left in between. CDR3 size: 16 residues. The germline V gene has CDR1 PRHDT and CDR2 FYEKMQ (reference sequence). The CDR3 protein is CASSKHGLRGTETQYF. CDR3 bases: TGTGCCAGCAGCAAACATGGCCTGAGAGGAACGGAGACCCAGTACTTC.

The V gene is TRBV3-1 (or the pseudogene TRBV3-2), the J gene TRBJ2-2; D possibly corresponds to TRBD2 (5 bases). The V gene lost 5 bases and the J gene lost 5 bases, with 15 bases spanning the gap. Germline CDR1 is LGHDT and CDR2 is YNNKEL (reference sequence). This CDR3 comprises 15 residues. The CDR3: CASSELVTGTGELFF. The CDR3 region has the DNA TGTGCCAGCAGCGAATTAGTAACGGGAACCGGGGAGCTGTTTTTT.

The rearrangement joins TRBV2 to TRBJ1-2, with a weak D call TRBD1 (5 bases). The V end was cut by 2 bases, the J end by 3 bases, with 13 bases between. Germline CDR1 is SNHLY and CDR2 is FYNNEI. This CDR3 spans 15 amino acids. DNA for the CDR3: TGTGCCAGCAGTGAATCCCCCGACAGATACTATGGCTACACCTTC. Translation gives CASSESPDRYYGYTF.

This chain connects TRBV20-1 to TRBJ2-3; a weak D match, TRBD2 (6 bases). Germline CDR1 and CDR2: DFQATT and SNEGSKA (reference sequence). The V end lost 6 bases, the J end lost 5 bases, and 9 bases lay between the germline ends. This CDR3 is built from 11 residues. The CDR3 DNA reads TGCAGTGCGGAGGGGAGAGATACGCAGTATTTT. Translating it yields CSAEGRDTQYF.

The chain is built from TRBV2 and TRBJ1-1, with D unclear. V was shortened by 3 bases and J by 6 bases, with 17 bases between the two germline ends. Germline V gene sequence: CDR1 SNHLY, CDR2 FYNNEI. The CDR3 covers 15 residues. The CDR3 sequence: CASSDPTAGSAEAFF. For the CDR3, the DNA is TGTGCCAGCAGTGATCCAACAGCGGGCTCGGCTGAAGCTTTCTTT.

This clone was seen many times. The chain uses TRBV6-1 and TRBJ2-1, with D tentatively TRBD2 (5 bases). This CDR3 contains 15 residues. Germline CDR1 MNHNS, CDR2 SASEGT. The V end lost 1 base, the J end lost 0 bases, and 7 bases lay between the germline ends. The CDR3 coding sequence is TGTGCCAGCAGTGAAGATGGGAGCTCCTACAATGAGCAGTTCTTC. Translated: CASSEDGSSYNEQFF.

This clone occurred a few times. The chain links TRBV7-2 to TRBJ2-7; 9 nucleotides match TRBD1. With 5 bases clipped from V and 5 bases from J, the junction kept 7 bases outside the gene matches. The CDR3 sequence is 14 residues long. Per the germline V gene, CDR1 is SGHTA and CDR2 is FQGNSA. CDR3 nucleotide sequence: TGTGCCAGCAGCCCGGGGGACAGGGTCCACGAGCAGTACTTC. Translated, it gives CASSPGDRVHEQYF.

This chain joins TRBV11-1 and TRBJ2-7; weak D call: TRBD1 (6 bases). Germline CDR1 reads SGHAT; CDR2 reads FQDESV (reference sequence). V was cut by 1 base and J by 1 base, with 8 bases left in between. This CDR3 region has 14 residues. The CDR3 region is CASSLGQASYEQYF. CDR3 DNA: TGTGCCAGCAGCTTAGGACAGGCTTCCTACGAGCAGTACTTC.

The chain couples TRBV4-1 to TRBJ2-2; D gene ambiguous. This CDR3 spans 13 amino acids. CDR1 is MGHRA and CDR2 is YSYEKL in the germline V gene. Trimming removed 2 bases from V and 2 bases from J, with 3 bases in between. The CDR3 coding sequence is TGCGCCAGCAGCCAACCAAACACCGGGGAGCTGTTTTTT. It translates to CASSQPNTGELFF.

J is TRBJ2-3 and V is TRBV13; D is possibly TRBD1 or TRBD2 (9 bases each). V was shortened by 5 bases and J by 2 bases, with 23 bases between the two germline ends. The CDR3 extends over 18 amino acids. Germline values: CDR1 PRHDT, CDR2 FYEKMQ (reference sequence). The chain's CDR3 is CASSPTGGAGGNTDTQYF. CDR3 nucleotide sequence: TGTGCCAGCAGCCCGACAGGGGGAGCGGGGGGAAACACAGATACGCAGTATTTT.

The rearrangement joins TRBV25-1 to TRBJ1-3; D is ambiguous. There are 16 residues in the CDR3. Trimming removed 3 bases from V and 0 bases from J, with 12 bases in between. CDR1 MGHDK and CDR2 SYGVNS come from the germline V gene. CDR3 loop: CASSEGAIFSGNTIYF. For the CDR3, the DNA is TGTGCCAGCAGTGAGGGAGCGATCTTCTCTGGAAACACCATATATTTT.

The chain recombines TRBV28 with TRBJ2-2; 8 nucleotides match TRBD1. CDR1 and CDR2 (germline): MDHEN, SYDVKM. This CDR3 comprises 17 residues. J gave up 3 bases and V 9 bases, and 15 bases lay outside the gene matches. The CDR3 protein is CASTGTGGFLDTGELFF. CDR3 DNA: TGTGCCAGTACCGGGACAGGTGGTTTTTTAGACACCGGGGAGCTGTTTTTT.

The chain combines TRBV2 with TRBJ2-2; 9 nucleotides align to TRBD1. The V gene's germline CDR1 is SNHLY and CDR2 FYNNEI. The CDR3 runs to 15 residues. Unmatched junction bases numbered 2, after V lost 3 bases and J lost 3 bases. The CDR3 DNA reads as TGTGCCAGCAGTGATGACAGGGGGGACACCGGGGAGCTGTTTTTT. This codes for CASSDDRGDTGELFF.

The chain links TRBV24-1 to TRBJ2-5; D is possibly TRBD1 (6 bases). CDR1 is KGHDR and CDR2 is SFDVKD in the germline V gene. Trimming cost V 3 bases and J 0 bases, with 13 bases left between them. There are 16 residues in the CDR3. This chain's CDR3 is CATSDGEGEYQETQYF. CDR3 DNA sequence: TGTGCCACCAGTGATGGTGAGGGGGAGTACCAAGAGACCCAGTACTTC.

The genes are TRBV30 and TRBJ1-5; possibly TRBD1 for D (6 bases). The CDR3 is made up of 15 amino acids. V was pared by 5 bases and J by 2 bases, with 16 bases between. Germline V lookup: CDR1 GTSNPN, CDR2 SVGIG (reference sequence). The CDR3 bases are TGTGCCTGGCAATCCGAACAGGGAGGCAATCAGCCCCAGCATTTT. It is translated as CAWQSEQGGNQPQHF.

Note on this clone: The sample carries other DNA sequences with the same CDR3. V and J are TRBV19 and TRBJ2-5, with TRBD2 identical over 7 bases. The CDR3 contains 13 residues. J lost 4 bases, V lost 3 bases, and 2 bases had no gene match. CDR1 is LNHDA, CDR2 SQIVND, per germline (reference sequence). As DNA, the CDR3 is TGTGCCAGTAGTATTTTAGCGGGAGAGACCCAGTACTTC. This encodes CASSILAGETQYF.

This clone showed up just once. This chain links TRBV7-9 with TRBJ2-1; TRBD2 matches 10 bases. CDR3 length: 16 residues. Trimming took 2 bases from V and 7 from J; bases not matched to a gene: 8. From germline, CDR1 is SEHNR and CDR2 FQNEAQ (reference sequence). The CDR3 sequence: CASSLTTSGVGNEQFF. CDR3 DNA: TGTGCCAGCAGCTTAACTACTAGCGGGGTCGGGAATGAGCAGTTCTTC.

The chain links TRBV7-9 to TRBJ2-5, with D tentatively TRBD2 (6 bases). V was pared by 1 base and J by 5 bases, with 14 bases between. This CDR3 is built from 15 residues. Germline assignment: CDR1 SEHNR and CDR2 FQNEAQ (reference sequence). The CDR3 DNA is TGTGCCAGCAGCTTAGTCGAAACCCGGGAGGAGACCCAGTACTTC. The encoded protein is CASSLVETREETQYF.

The chain links TRBV13 to TRBJ2-1; no definite D call. Trimming took off 2 bases at V and 8 bases at J, with 13 bases between the two ends. CDR3 length: 14 amino acids. Germline CDR1 and CDR2: PRHDT and FYEKMQ (reference sequence). CDR3 region: CASSLSPPTDEQFF. CDR3 bases: TGTGCCAGCAGCTTAAGTCCTCCTACGGATGAGCAGTTCTTC.

The chain couples TRBV11-2 to TRBJ1-4; the D is unclear. CDR1 is SGHAT and CDR2 is FQNNGV in the germline V gene. CDR3 length: 13 amino acids. With 5 bases removed from V and 6 bases from J, the gap between germline ends came to 10 bases. DNA of the CDR3: TGTGCCAGCAGCAAAGCCCAGGATGAAAAACTGTTTTTT. This codes for CASSKAQDEKLFF.

The chain links TRBV7-9 to TRBJ1-1; D gene uncertain. The CDR3 is made up of 12 amino acids. The V end lost 5 bases, the J end lost 4 bases, and 8 bases lay between the germline ends. Germline V gene data show CDR1 as SEHNR and CDR2 as FQNEAQ (reference sequence). CDR3 in amino acids: CASSPGATEAFF. The CDR3, as DNA: TGTGCCAGCAGCCCGGGAGCCACTGAAGCTTTCTTT.

The chain carries TRBV5-4 and TRBJ2-1; D gene ambiguous. V lost 0 bases, J lost 5 bases, and 6 bases lay in between. Germline V gene lookup returns CDR1 SGHNT and CDR2 YYREEE (reference sequence). CDR3 size: 13 residues. The CDR3: CASSLEQNNEQFF. DNA for the CDR3: TGTGCCAGCAGCTTGGAACAGAACAATGAGCAGTTCTTC. Full variable domain (missing parts from reference TRBV5-4 and TRBJ2-1): ETGVTQSPTHLIKTRGQQVTLRCSSQSGHNTVSWYQQALGQGPQFIFQYYREEENGRGNFPPRFSGLQFPNYSSELNVNALELDDSALYLCASSLEQNNEQFFGPGTRLTVL.

The chain employs TRBV12-3 or TRBV12-4 and TRBJ1-6, with D tentatively TRBD1 (5 bases). Trimming pared 3 bases from V and 12 bases from J, leaving 12 bases between. The CDR3 covers 13 residues. CDR3 nucleotide sequence: TGTGCCAGCAGTTTGGGCAGGGTTGTACCCCTCCACTTT. Translating gives CASSLGRVVPLHF.

The V gene is TRBV9, the J gene TRBJ2-7; 7 positions match TRBD1. Germline values: CDR1 SGDLS, CDR2 YYNGEE. The CDR3 contains 15 residues. Unmatched junction bases numbered 12, after V lost 4 bases and J lost 5 bases. The CDR3 reads CASSRTGTEIDEQYF. CDR3 DNA sequence: TGTGCCAGCAGCCGCACCGGGACAGAAATCGACGAGCAGTACTTC.

The rearrangement joins TRBV9 to TRBJ1-1; 8 bases align to TRBD1. The CDR3 spans 14 residues. Trimming took 3 bases from V and 5 from J; bases not matched to a gene: 6. The V gene's germline CDR1 is SGDLS and CDR2 YYNGEE. Here the CDR3 DNA reads TGTGCCAGCAGCGATACAGGGGGGCGGACTGAAGCTTTCTTT. The encoded protein is CASSDTGGRTEAFF.

The chain employs TRBV4-1 and TRBJ1-5; 10 bases agree with TRBD1. CDR1 and CDR2 (germline): MGHRA, YSYEKL. This CDR3 has 20 residues. V shed 1 base and J 0 bases; nucleotides not matched to a gene: 12. The CDR3 sequence: CASSQAPGTGVFRSNQPQHF. Here the CDR3 DNA reads TGCGCCAGCAGCCAAGCGCCCGGGACAGGGGTTTTCCGTAGCAATCAGCCCCAGCATTTT.

The V and J genes are TRBV18 and TRBJ2-1; 7 nucleotides align to TRBD1. V lost 2 bases and J lost 5; bases outside the gene matches: 6. Germline values: CDR1 KGHSH, CDR2 LQKENI. The CDR3 consists of 15 residues. The CDR3 region has the DNA TGTGCCAGCTCACCAGGGACAGACCTTAACAATGAGCAGTTCTTC. It specifies CASSPGTDLNNEQFF.